The 12 T cell receptor beta chains given below trace back to one sample, sequenced in a study of blood T cell repertoires in COVID-19. Clones were read by immunoSEQ multiplex PCR, and TCRdb kept only the in-frame ones, dropping some. The sample holds around 250,000 clones, roughly 85% seen once. Sequences were obtained from PBMCs or T cells enriched from blood (not recorded which). The receptors stem from a woman aged 45 to 65 with acute COVID-19.

The chain carries TRBV5-1 and TRBJ1-4; D unresolved. The CDR3 runs 15 residues. Germline CDR1 is SGHRS and CDR2 is YFSETQ. V was shortened by 6 bases and J by 0 bases, with 12 bases between the two germline ends. The CDR3 region is CASTLVGATNEKLFF. In DNA, the CDR3 is TGCGCCAGCACCCTGGTGGGCGCAACTAATGAAAAACTGTTTTTT.

The rearrangement joins TRBV5-5 to TRBJ1-1; 7 bases are shared with TRBD1. The CDR3 sequence is 12 residues long. CDR1 is SGHKS and CDR2 is YYEKEE in the germline V gene (reference sequence). Losses at the gene ends were 4 bases for V and 12 bases for J; bases not matched to a gene: 9. The CDR3 protein is CASSTRQGWTFF. CDR3 in DNA: TGTGCCAGCAGCACCCGACAGGGTTGGACTTTCTTT. Based on the CDR3 plus reference TRBV5-5 and TRBJ1-1, the full variable domain is DAGVTQSPTHLIKTRGQQVTLRCSPISGHKSVSWYQQVLGQGPQFIFQYYEKEERGRGNFPDRFSARQFPNYSSELNVNALLLGDSALYLCASSTRQGWTFFGQGTRLTVV.

The chain links TRBV6-5 to TRBJ1-5, with TRBD1 as a possible D gene (6 bases). Germline V gene data show CDR1 as MNHEY and CDR2 as SVGAGI. The CDR3 loop spans 14 amino acids. Trimming took off 2 bases at V and 3 bases at J, with 8 bases between the two ends. In DNA, the CDR3 is TGTGCCAGCAGTTACGAGGGACACAATCAGCCCCAGCATTTT. It is translated as CASSYEGHNQPQHF.

This clone was observed a handful of times. The rearrangement uses TRBV2 and TRBJ1-6; D not resolved. The CDR3 loop spans 13 amino acids. The V and J ends lost 2 bases and 6 bases respectively, with 5 bases between them. Germline V CDR1 and CDR2: SNHLY, FYNNEI. CDR3 protein: CASSEQVNSPLHF. The CDR3 DNA is TGTGCCAGCAGTGAACAGGTTAATTCACCCCTCCACTTT.

The chain couples TRBV7-2 to TRBJ2-7; TRBD1 matches at 8 bases. CDR1 is SGHTA, CDR2 FQGNSA, per germline. This CDR3 has 15 amino acids. After removal of 5 bases from V and 1 base from J, the junction contained 7 bases not matched to a gene. The CDR3 bases are TGTGCCAGCAGCAAGGGACAGGCTATATCCTACGAGCAGTACTTC. Protein sequence: CASSKGQAISYEQYF.

V and J are TRBV5-6 and TRBJ2-2; D is perhaps TRBD2 (5 bases). The V end lost 2 bases, the J end lost 0 bases, and 8 bases lay between the germline ends. The germline CDR1 and CDR2 sequences are SGHDT and YYEEEE. There are 15 residues in the CDR3. CDR3 coding DNA: TGTGCCAGCAGCTTAGAGGGTCCGAACACCGGGGAGCTGTTTTTT. Encoded protein: CASSLEGPNTGELFF.

The chain recombines TRBV18 with TRBJ1-1; unclear D gene. V lost 3 bases and J lost 3, with 8 bases in between. This CDR3 region has 13 residues. Germline V gives CDR1 KGHSH, CDR2 LQKENI. The DNA of the CDR3 is TGTGCCAGCTCACCCTTACCGGACACTGAAGCTTTCTTT. Its protein product is CASSPLPDTEAFF.

The gene calls are TRBV5-1 and TRBJ2-1; the match to TRBD1 covers 9 bases. CDR1 and CDR2 from the germline V gene are SGHRS and YFSETQ. There are 15 residues in the CDR3. Losses at the gene ends were 3 bases for V and 4 bases for J; bases not matched to a gene: 5. CDR3 loop: CASSSDRGAYNEQFF. The CDR3 DNA reads TGCGCCAGCAGCTCGGACAGGGGAGCTTACAATGAGCAGTTCTTC.

CDR3 DNA sequence: TGTGCCAGCAGTCCCTATCAGGGTAATCAGCCCCAGCATTTT. It yields the protein CASSPYQGNQPQHF. This chain connects TRBV27 to TRBJ1-5; D is perhaps TRBD1 (5 bases). Germline V CDR1 and CDR2: MNHEY, SMNVEV (reference sequence). V was cut by 5 bases and J by 4 bases, with 12 bases left in between. The CDR3 loop spans 14 amino acids.

This clone was recorded a few times. The chain employs TRBV11-2 and TRBJ1-3; tentatively, D is TRBD1 (6 bases). Trimming stripped 6 bases from V and 0 bases from J, with 12 bases between. The CDR3 sequence is 15 residues long. Germline assignment: CDR1 SGHAT and CDR2 FQNNGV. CDR3 sequence: CASREGQFSGNTIYF. The CDR3 nucleotides read TGTGCCAGCAGGGAAGGACAGTTCTCTGGAAACACCATATATTTT.

CDR3 loop: CSVGEGPGYGYTF. The CDR3 DNA reads as TGCAGCGTTGGGGAGGGTCCGGGCTATGGCTACACCTTC. V is TRBV29-1 and J is TRBJ1-2; no clear D. The CDR3 sequence is 13 residues long. Germline values: CDR1 SQVTM, CDR2 ANQGSEA. Between the trimmed V and J ends, which lost 4 bases and 4 bases, there was a span of 13 bases.

This clone came up once. The chain combines TRBV2 with TRBJ1-6; tentatively, D is TRBD1 (6 bases). The CDR3 covers 13 residues. Between the trimmed V and J ends, which lost 7 bases and 6 bases, there was a span of 10 bases. CDR1 is SNHLY and CDR2 is FYNNEI in the germline V gene. CDR3 region: CASNGQSNSPLHF. CDR3 DNA: TGTGCCAGCAATGGACAGAGTAATTCACCCCTCCACTTT.